This TCR beta chain was sequenced for a study of T cell responses to AZD1222 COVID-19 vaccine. TCRdb's copy holds only in-frame clones and misses some; the assay was immunoSEQ multiplex PCR. The sample consists of 160,000 or so clones, about 91% of them appearing once. A note on this clone: Its specificity is not known.

Study results and limitations: Repertoire collection took place solely once the T cell response had peaked.

The TCR sequence derives from an adult in good health. Sequenced material: peripheral blood, taken on day 0 of MenACWY control vaccination.

CDR3 region: CATSRSGLYNEQFF. The CDR3 bases are TGTGCCACCAGCAGATCAGGACTGTACAATGAGCAGTTCTTC. This chain joins TRBV15 and TRBJ2-1; maybe TRBD2 (5 bases). The V end was cut by 2 bases, the J end by 4 bases, with 9 bases between. CDR1 and CDR2 from the germline V gene are LNHNV and YYDKDF (reference sequence). This CDR3 comprises 14 residues.